The sequence of this T cell receptor beta chain was determined in a study of blood T cell repertoires in COVID-19. Background on the study: In each case, the material was cDNA or gDNA derived from T cells, B-cell-depleted T cells, or PBMCs.

The table came from immunoSEQ multiplex PCR; TCRdb's copy has only in-frame clones and leaves some out. The sample comprises fewer than 400,000 clones, approximately 90% of which are singletons, and 10% rests with the top ten. J was trimmed by 4 bases and V by 1 base; bases with no gene match: 7. This CDR3 contains 16 residues. CDR1 is MGHDK, CDR2 SYGVNS, per germline. The study drew participants aged about 18 to 89 years from about two dozen US areas. Sequenced sample: PBMCs or T cells enriched from blood (not recorded which). The J gene is TRBJ1-2, the V gene TRBV25-1; 9 bases line up with TRBD1. The receptor comes from a woman in her forties or fifties who had recovered from COVID-19. The CDR3 coding sequence is TGTGCCAGCAGTGAATCGCCGGGACAGGGACCCTATGGCTACACCTTC. The encoded protein is CASSESPGQGPYGYTF.